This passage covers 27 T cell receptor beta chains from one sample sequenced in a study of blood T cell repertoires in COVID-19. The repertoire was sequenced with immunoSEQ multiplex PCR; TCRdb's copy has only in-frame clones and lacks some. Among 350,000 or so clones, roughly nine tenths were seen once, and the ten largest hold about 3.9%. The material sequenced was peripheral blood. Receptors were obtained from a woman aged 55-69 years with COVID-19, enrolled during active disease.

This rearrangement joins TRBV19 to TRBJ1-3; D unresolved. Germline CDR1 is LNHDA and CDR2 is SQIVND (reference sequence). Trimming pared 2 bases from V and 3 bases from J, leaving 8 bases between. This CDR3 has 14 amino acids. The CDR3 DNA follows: TGTGCCAGTAGTATATCTGCGGGTGGAAACACCATATATTTT. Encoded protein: CASSISAGGNTIYF.

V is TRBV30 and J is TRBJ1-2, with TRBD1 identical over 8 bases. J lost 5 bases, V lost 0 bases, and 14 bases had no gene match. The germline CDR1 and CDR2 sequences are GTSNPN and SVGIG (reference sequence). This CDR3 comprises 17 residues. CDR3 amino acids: CAWSVSEPGTGLYGYTF. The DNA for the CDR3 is TGTGCCTGGAGTGTCTCCGAGCCGGGGACAGGCTTGTATGGCTACACCTTC.

CDR3 in amino acids: CASSSLAGNEQFF. In nucleotides, the CDR3 is TGCGCCAGCAGCTCTCTAGCGGGAAATGAGCAGTTCTTC. This chain links TRBV5-1 with TRBJ2-1, with 9 bases aligning to TRBD2. CDR3 size: 13 residues. V lost 3 bases and J lost 7; bases outside the gene matches: 2. Germline-derived CDR1 and CDR2 are SGHRS and YFSETQ.

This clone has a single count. CDR3 sequence: CASSPGVNEKLFF. The CDR3, as DNA: TGTGCCAGCAGTCCGGGGGTCAATGAAAAACTGTTTTTT. This sequence joins TRBV12-3 or TRBV12-4 and TRBJ1-4; D is possibly TRBD1 (5 bases). Between the trimmed V and J ends, which lost 5 bases and 5 bases, there was a span of 9 bases. The CDR3 is made up of 13 amino acids.

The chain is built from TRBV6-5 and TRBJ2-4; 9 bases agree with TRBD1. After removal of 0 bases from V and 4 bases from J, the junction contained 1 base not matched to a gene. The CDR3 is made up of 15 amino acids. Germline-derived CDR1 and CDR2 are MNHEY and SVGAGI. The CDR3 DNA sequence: TGTGCCAGCAGTTACTCCGGGACAGGGAAAAACATTCAGTACTTC. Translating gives CASSYSGTGKNIQYF.

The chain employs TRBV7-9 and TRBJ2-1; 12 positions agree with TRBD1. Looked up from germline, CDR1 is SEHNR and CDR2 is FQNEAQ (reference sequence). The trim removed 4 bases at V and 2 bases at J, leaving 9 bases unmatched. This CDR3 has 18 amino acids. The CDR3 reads CASSSNSGTGGAYNEQFF. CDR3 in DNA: TGTGCCAGCAGCTCAAACTCCGGGACAGGGGGCGCCTACAATGAGCAGTTCTTC.

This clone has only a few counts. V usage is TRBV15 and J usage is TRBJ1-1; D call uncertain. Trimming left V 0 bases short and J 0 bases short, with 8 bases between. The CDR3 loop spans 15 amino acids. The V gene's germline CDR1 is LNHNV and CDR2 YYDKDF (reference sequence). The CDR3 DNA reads TGTGCCACCAGCAGAGATCGCGATCTGAACACTGAAGCTTTCTTT. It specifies CATSRDRDLNTEAFF. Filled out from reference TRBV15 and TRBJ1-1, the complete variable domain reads DAMVIQNPRYQVTQFGKPVTLSCSQTLNHNVMYWYQQKSSQAPKLLFHYYDKDFNNEADTPDNFQSRRPNTSFCFLDIRSPGLGDTAMYLCATSRDRDLNTEAFFGQGTRLTVV.

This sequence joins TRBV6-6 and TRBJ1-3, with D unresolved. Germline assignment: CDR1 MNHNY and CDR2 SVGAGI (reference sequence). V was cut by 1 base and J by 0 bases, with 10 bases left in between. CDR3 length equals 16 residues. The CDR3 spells CASSYLSTSSGNTIYF. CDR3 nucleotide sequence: TGTGCCAGCAGTTACTTGAGCACGAGCTCTGGAAACACCATATATTTT.

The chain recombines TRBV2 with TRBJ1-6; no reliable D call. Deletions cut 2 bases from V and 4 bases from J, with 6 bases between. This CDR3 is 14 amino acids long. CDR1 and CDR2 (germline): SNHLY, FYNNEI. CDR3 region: CASSEIRYNSPLHF. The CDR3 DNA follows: TGTGCCAGCAGTGAAATCCGGTATAATTCACCCCTCCACTTT.

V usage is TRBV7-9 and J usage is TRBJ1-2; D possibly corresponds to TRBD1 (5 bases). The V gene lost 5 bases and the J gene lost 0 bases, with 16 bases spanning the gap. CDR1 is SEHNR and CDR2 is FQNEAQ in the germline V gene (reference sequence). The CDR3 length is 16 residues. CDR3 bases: TGTGCCAGCAGCAGGGCGCCGGACAACACTAACTATGGCTACACCTTC. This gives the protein CASSRAPDNTNYGYTF. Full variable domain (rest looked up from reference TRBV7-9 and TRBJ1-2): DTGVSQNPRHKITKRGQNVTFRCDPISEHNRLYWYRQTLGQGPEFLTYFQNEAQLEKSRLLSDRFSAERPKGSFSTLEIQRTEQGDSAMYLCASSRAPDNTNYGYTFGSGTRLTVV.

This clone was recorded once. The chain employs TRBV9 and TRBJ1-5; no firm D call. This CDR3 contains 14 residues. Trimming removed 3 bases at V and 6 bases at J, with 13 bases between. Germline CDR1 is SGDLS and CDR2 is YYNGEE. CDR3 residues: CASSDRSGGQPQHF. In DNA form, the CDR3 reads TGTGCCAGCAGCGACCGGAGCGGCGGTCAGCCCCAGCATTTT.

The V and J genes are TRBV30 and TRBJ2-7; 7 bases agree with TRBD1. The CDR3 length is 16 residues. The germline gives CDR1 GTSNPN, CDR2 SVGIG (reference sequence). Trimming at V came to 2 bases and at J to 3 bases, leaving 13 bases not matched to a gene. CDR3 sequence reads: CAWSTPFRDSRYEQYF. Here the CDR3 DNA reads TGTGCCTGGAGTACCCCTTTCCGGGACAGTCGCTACGAGCAGTACTTC.

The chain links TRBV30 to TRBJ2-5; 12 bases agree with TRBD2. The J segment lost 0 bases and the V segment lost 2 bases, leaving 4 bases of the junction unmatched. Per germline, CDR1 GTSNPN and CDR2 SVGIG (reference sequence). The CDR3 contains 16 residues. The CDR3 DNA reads TGTGCCTGGAGTCCCGGGACTAGCGGGTACCAAGAGACCCAGTACTTC. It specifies CAWSPGTSGYQETQYF.

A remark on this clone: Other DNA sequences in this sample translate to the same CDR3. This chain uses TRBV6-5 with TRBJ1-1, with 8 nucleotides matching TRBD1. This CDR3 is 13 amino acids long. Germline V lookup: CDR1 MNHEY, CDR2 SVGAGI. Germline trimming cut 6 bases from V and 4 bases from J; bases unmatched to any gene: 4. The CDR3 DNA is TGTGCCAGCAGAAGGACAGGGAGCACTGAAGCTTTCTTT. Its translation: CASRRTGSTEAFF.

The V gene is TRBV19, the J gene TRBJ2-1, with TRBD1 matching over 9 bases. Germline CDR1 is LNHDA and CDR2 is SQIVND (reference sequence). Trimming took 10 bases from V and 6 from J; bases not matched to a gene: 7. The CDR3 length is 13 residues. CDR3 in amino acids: CATRTGVGNEQFF. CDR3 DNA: TGTGCCACCCGGACAGGGGTTGGCAATGAGCAGTTCTTC.

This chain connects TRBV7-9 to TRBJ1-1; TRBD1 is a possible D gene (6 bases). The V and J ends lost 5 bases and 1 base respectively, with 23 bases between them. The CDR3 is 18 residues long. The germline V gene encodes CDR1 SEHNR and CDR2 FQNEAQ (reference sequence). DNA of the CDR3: TGTGCCAGCAGCCACCCCCCGTTCCACAGGGCGACGAACACTGAAGCTTTCTTT. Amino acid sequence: CASSHPPFHRATNTEAFF.

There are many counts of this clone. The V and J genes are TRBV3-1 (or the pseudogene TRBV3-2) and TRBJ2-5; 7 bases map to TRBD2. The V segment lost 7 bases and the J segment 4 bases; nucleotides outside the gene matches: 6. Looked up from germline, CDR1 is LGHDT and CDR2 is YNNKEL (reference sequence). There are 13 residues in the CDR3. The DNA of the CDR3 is TGTGCCAGCAAGGTATCTAGCGGAGAGACCCAGTACTTC. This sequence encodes CASKVSSGETQYF.

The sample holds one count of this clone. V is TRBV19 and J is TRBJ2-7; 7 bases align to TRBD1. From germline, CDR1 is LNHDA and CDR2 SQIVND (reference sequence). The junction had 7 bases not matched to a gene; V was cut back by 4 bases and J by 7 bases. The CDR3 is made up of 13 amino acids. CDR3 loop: CASSTNRGGEQYF. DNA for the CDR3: TGTGCCAGTAGTACCAACAGGGGTGGAGAGCAGTACTTC. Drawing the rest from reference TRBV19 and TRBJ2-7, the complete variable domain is DGGITQSPKYLFRKEGQNVTLSCEQNLNHDAMYWYRQDPGQGLRLIYYSQIVNDFQKGDIAEGYSVSREKKESFPLTVTSAQKNPTAFYLCASSTNRGGEQYFGPGTRLTVT.

CDR3 coding DNA: TGTGCCAGCATCCAGGGACTTAATCAGCCCCAGCATTTT. The encoded protein is CASIQGLNQPQHF. The chain recombines TRBV28 with TRBJ1-5; D perhaps matches TRBD1 (5 bases). Trimming pared 7 bases from V and 4 bases from J, leaving 11 bases between. This CDR3 comprises 13 residues. Germline CDR1 reads MDHEN; CDR2 reads SYDVKM. The whole variable domain, filled in from reference TRBV28 and TRBJ1-5, reads DVKVTQSSRYLVKRTGEKVFLECVQDMDHENMFWYRQDPGLGLRLIYFSYDVKMKEKGDIPEGYSVSREKKERFSLILESASTNQTSMYLCASIQGLNQPQHFGDGTRLSIL.

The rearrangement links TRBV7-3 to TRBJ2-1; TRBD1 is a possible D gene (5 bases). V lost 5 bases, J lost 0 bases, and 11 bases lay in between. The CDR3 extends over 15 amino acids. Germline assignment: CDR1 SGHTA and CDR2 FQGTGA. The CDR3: CASSGHLSSYNEQFF. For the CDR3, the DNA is TGTGCCAGCAGCGGACATCTGAGCTCCTACAATGAGCAGTTCTTC.

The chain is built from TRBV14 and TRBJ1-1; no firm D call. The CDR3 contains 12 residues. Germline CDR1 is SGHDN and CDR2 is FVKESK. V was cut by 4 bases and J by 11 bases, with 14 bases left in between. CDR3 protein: CASSRGYLEAFF. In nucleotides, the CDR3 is TGTGCCAGCAGCCGCGGGTACCTTGAGGCTTTCTTT. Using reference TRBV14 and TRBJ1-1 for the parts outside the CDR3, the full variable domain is EAGVTQFPSHSVIEKGQTVTLRCDPISGHDNLYWYRRVMGKEIKFLLHFVKESKQDESGMPNNRFLAERTGGTYSTLKVQPAELEDSGVYFCASSRGYLEAFFGQGTRLTVV.

The CDR3 protein is CASSLLSNQPQHF. The CDR3 bases are TGTGCCAGCAGCTTACTGAGCAATCAGCCCCAGCATTTT. The V gene is TRBV11-2, the J gene TRBJ1-5; no clear D gene. V lost 2 bases and J 1 base, leaving 3 bases between the germline ends. The germline gives CDR1 SGHAT, CDR2 FQNNGV. CDR3 length: 13 amino acids.

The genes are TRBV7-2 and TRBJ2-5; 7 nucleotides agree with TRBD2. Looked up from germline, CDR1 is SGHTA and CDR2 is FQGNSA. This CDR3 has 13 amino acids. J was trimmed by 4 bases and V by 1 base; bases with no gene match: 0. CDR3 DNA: TGTGCCAGCAGCTTAGGGGAGGGAGAGACCCAGTACTTC. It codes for CASSLGEGETQYF.

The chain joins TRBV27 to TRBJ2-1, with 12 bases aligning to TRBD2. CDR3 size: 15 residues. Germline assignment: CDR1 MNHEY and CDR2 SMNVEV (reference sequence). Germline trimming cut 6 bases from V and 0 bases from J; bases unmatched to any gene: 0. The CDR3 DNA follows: TGTGCCAGCAGGACTAGCGGGAGCTCCTACAATGAGCAGTTCTTC. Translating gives CASRTSGSSYNEQFF.

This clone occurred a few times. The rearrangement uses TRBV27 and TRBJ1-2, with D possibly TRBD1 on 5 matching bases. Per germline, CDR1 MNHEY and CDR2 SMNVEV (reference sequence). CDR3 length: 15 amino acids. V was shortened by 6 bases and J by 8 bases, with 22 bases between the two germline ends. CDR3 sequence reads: CASSSPSAGFGGYTF. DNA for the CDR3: TGTGCCAGCAGCTCCCCCTCGGCAGGGTTTGGAGGCTACACCTTC.

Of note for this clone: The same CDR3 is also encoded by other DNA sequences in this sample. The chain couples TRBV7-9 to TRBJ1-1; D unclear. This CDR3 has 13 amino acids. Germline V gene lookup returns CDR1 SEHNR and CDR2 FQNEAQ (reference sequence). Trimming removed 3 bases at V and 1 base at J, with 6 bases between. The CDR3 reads CASSLRENTEAFF. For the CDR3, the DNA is TGTGCCAGCAGCTTGCGGGAGAACACTGAAGCTTTCTTT.

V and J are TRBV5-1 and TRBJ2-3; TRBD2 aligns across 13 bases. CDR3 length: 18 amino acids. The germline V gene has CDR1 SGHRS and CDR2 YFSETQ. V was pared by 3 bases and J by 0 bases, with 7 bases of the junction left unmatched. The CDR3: CASSSSGTSGASTDTQYF. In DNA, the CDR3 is TGCGCCAGCAGCTCTTCCGGGACTAGCGGGGCTAGCACAGATACGCAGTATTTT. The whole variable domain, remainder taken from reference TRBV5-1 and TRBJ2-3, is KAGVTQTPRYLIKTRGQQVTLSCSPISGHRSVSWYQQTPGQGLQFLFEYFSETQRNKGNFPGRFSGRQFSNSRSEMNVSTLELGDSALYLCASSSSGTSGASTDTQYFGPGTRLTVL.